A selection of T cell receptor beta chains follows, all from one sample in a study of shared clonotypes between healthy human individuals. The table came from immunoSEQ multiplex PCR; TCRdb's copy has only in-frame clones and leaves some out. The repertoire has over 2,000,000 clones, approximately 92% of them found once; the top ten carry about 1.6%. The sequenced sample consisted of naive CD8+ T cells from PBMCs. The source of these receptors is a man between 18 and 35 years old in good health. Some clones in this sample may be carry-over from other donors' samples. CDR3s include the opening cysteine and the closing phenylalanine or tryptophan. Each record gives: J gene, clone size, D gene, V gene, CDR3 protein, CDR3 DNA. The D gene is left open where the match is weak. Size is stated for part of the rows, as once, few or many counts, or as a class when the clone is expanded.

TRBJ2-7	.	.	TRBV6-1	CASSEGWEVSGVTYEQYF	TGTGCCAGCAGTGAAGGGTGGGAAGTTTCTGGGGTCACCTACGAGCAGTACTTC
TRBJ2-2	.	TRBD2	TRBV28	CASSLHGAIAGGPSGELFF	TGTGCCAGCAGCCTCCATGGCGCAATAGCGGGAGGGCCCTCCGGGGAGCTGTTTTTT
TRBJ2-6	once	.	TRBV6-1	CASSEGFVLTF	TGTGCCAGCAGTGAAGGGTTTGTCCTGACTTTC
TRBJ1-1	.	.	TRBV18	CASSPRDSNTEAFF	TGTGCCAGCTCACCCCGGGATTCTAACACTGAAGCTTTCTTT
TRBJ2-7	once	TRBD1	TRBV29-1	CSVASGGYEQYF	TGCAGCGTTGCGTCAGGGGGCTACGAGCAGTACTTC
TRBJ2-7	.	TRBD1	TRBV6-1	CASSDLKRTGFIPYEQYF	TGTGCCAGCAGTGATCTCAAACGGACAGGCTTTATCCCTTACGAGCAGTACTTC
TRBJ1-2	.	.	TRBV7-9	CASSLAHYENYGYTF	TGTGCCAGCAGCTTAGCGCATTACGAGAACTATGGCTACACCTTC
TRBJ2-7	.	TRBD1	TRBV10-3	CAISEVETGGAGYEQYF	TGTGCCATCAGTGAAGTGGAAACAGGGGGCGCTGGATACGAGCAGTACTTC
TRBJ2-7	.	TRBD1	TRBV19	CASSIWAGGSYEQYF	TGTGCCAGTAGTATTTGGGCAGGGGGCTCCTACGAGCAGTACTTC
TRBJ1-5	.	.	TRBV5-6	CASSFRGDQPQHF	TGTGCCAGCAGCTTCAGAGGGGATCAGCCCCAGCATTTT
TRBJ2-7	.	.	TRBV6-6	CASSPDSEQYF	TGTGCCAGCAGCCCAGACAGCGAGCAGTACTTC
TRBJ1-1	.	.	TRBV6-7	CASSYSRQELMNTEAFF	TGTGCCAGCAGTTACTCACGGCAGGAGCTAATGAACACTGAAGCTTTCTTT
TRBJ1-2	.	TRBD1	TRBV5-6	CASSSSGGANYGYTF	TGTGCCAGCAGCTCCTCAGGGGGCGCAAACTATGGCTACACCTTC
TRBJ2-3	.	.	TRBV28	CASSADTQYF	TGTGCCAGCAGTGCCGATACGCAGTATTTT
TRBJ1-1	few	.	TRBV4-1	CASSPISDSSSSFF	TGCGCCAGCAGCCCCATCTCTGATTCATCAAGCTCTTTCTTT
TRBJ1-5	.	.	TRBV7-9	CASSPTGYQPQHF	TGTGCCAGCAGCCCCACGGGTTATCAGCCCCAGCATTTT
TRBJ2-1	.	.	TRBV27	CASRPGTAYNEQFF	TGTGCCAGCAGACCCGGGACTGCCTACAATGAGCAGTTCTTC
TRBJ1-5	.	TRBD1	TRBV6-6	CATGELRTGSNQPQHF	TGTGCCACCGGGGAATTAAGGACAGGTAGCAATCAGCCCCAGCATTTT
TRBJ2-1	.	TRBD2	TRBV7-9	CASSSPTGTSEVYEQFF	TGTGCCAGCAGCTCGCCGACCGGGACTAGTGAAGTCTATGAGCAGTTCTTC
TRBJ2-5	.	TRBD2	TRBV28	CASSSLTSGRRETQYF	TGTGCCAGCAGTTCTTTGACTAGCGGGAGGAGAGAGACCCAGTACTTC
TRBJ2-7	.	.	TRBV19	CASSWTANSYEQYF	TGTGCCAGTAGCTGGACAGCTAATTCCTACGAGCAGTACTTC
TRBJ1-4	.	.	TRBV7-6	CASSSANEKLFF	TGTGCCAGCAGCTCGGCTAATGAAAAACTGTTTTTT
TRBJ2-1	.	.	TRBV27	CASSLNGNEQFF	TGTGCCAGCAGTTTAAATGGCAATGAGCAGTTCTTC
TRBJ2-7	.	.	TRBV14	CASSQDSVEQYF	TGTGCCAGCAGCCAAGATTCCGTGGAGCAGTACTTC
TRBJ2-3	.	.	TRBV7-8	CASSQETLGDTQYF	TGTGCCAGCAGCCAGGAGACCCTTGGCGATACGCAGTATTTT
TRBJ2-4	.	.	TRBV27	CASSLGHGNIQYF	TGTGCCAGCAGTTTGGGGCACGGAAACATTCAGTACTTC
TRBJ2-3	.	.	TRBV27	CASSSEPTDTQYF	TGTGCCAGCAGTTCCGAACCCACAGATACGCAGTATTTT
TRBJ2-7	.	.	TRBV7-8	CASSFSYYEQYF	TGTGCCAGCAGCTTCAGTTACTACGAGCAGTACTTC
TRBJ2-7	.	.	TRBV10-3	CAISDPEGQGAFDEQYF	TGTGCCATCAGTGACCCCGAGGGGCAGGGAGCATTCGACGAGCAGTACTTC
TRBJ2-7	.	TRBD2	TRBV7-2	CASSFGLGGRAITPYEQYF	TGTGCCAGCAGCTTCGGGCTTGGCGGGAGGGCCATTACCCCCTACGAGCAGTACTTC
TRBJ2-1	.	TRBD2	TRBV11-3	CASSSRAGDRYNEQFF	TGTGCCAGCAGCTCCCGTGCGGGGGATCGGTACAATGAGCAGTTCTTC
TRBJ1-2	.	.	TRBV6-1	CASSGRDILNYGYTF	TGTGCCAGCAGTGGCCGGGACATCCTCAACTATGGCTACACCTTC
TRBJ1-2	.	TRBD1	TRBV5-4	CASSLVTGVKYGYTF	TGTGCCAGCAGCCTAGTCACAGGGGTTAAGTATGGCTACACCTTC
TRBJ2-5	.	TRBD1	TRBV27	CASSFGLPGGAQTQYF	TGTGCCAGCAGTTTCGGGCTCCCAGGGGGCGCCCAGACCCAGTACTTC
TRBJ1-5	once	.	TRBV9	CASSDRDQFNQPQHF	TGTGCCAGCAGCGACCGGGACCAATTCAATCAGCCCCAGCATTTT
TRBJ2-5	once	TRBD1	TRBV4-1	CASSQESQGVGQTQYF	TGCGCCAGCAGCCAAGAATCCCAGGGGGTCGGGCAGACCCAGTACTTC
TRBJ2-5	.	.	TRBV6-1	CASILGRFRETQYF	TGTGCCAGCATTCTGGGACGTTTCCGAGAGACCCAGTACTTC
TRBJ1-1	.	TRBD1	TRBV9	CASSEGTGPEAFF	TGTGCCAGCAGCGAGGGGACAGGCCCTGAAGCTTTCTTT
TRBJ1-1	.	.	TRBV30	CAWSVSVGTEAFF	TGTGCCTGGAGTGTAAGTGTTGGCACTGAAGCTTTCTTT
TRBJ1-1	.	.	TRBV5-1	CASREGWNTEAFF	TGCGCCAGCAGGGAAGGATGGAACACTGAAGCTTTCTTT
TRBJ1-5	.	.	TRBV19	CASSIRDSNQPQHF	TGTGCCAGTAGTATCCGGGACTCCAATCAGCCCCAGCATTTT